Listed below are T cell receptor beta chains from one sample, sequenced in a study of blood T cell repertoires in COVID-19. TCRdb's copy holds only in-frame clones and misses some; the assay was immunoSEQ multiplex PCR. The table has about 270,000 clones, roughly 90% seen once; the top ten hold 2.5% to 3%. Sequencing was carried out using PBMCs or T cells enriched from blood (not recorded which). These receptors came from a man in his forties who had been exposed to COVID-19. Both conserved end residues are trimmed from each CDR3. The order of the fields is J gene, CDR3 length, V gene, CDR3 protein.

TRBJ1-1	9	TRBV30	AWRRVGEAF
TRBJ2-3	13	TRBV9	ASSHRAVHTDTQY
TRBJ2-2	10	TRBV27	ASRSHTGELF
TRBJ2-3	14	TRBV2	ASSGGLASSTDTQY
TRBJ2-1	13	TRBV9	ASSAGQGSYNEQF
TRBJ2-7	14	TRBV3-1/TRBV3-2	ASSPGLAGGFYEQY
TRBJ1-4	13	TRBV7-9	ASSLVGTGNEKLF
TRBJ2-1	13	TRBV30	AWSRTSGRADEQF
TRBJ2-5	12	TRBV7-9	ASSQGLAEETQY
TRBJ2-1	10	TRBV6-1	ASSEALDTQF
TRBJ1-3	15	TRBV28	ASSQPQSPVSGNTIY
TRBJ1-2	13	TRBV9	ASSGWEGSFYGYT
TRBJ2-6	13	TRBV18	ASSSSGSGANVLT
TRBJ1-1	12	TRBV10-1	ASRSGTGGTEAF
TRBJ2-1	13	TRBV4-1	ASSQATGGRNEQF
TRBJ1-1	13	TRBV7-2	ASSKPRGMNTEAF
TRBJ2-7	15	TRBV19	ASSTSSGRKVSYEQY
TRBJ1-5	11	TRBV4-2	ASSQDTGQPQH
TRBJ1-4	14	TRBV7-3	ASSFLRQGQEEKLF
TRBJ2-7	10	TRBV20-1	SASKQSYEQY
TRBJ1-6	9	TRBV2	ASPRLNPLH
TRBJ1-2	9	TRBV19	ASSTHYGYT
TRBJ1-5	12	TRBV10-1	ARQGAGGNQPQH
TRBJ2-1	13	TRBV2	ASSEATSGSYEQF
TRBJ2-2	14	TRBV11-3	ASSLDPITNTGELF
TRBJ1-1	12	TRBV9	ASSVDMRNTEAF